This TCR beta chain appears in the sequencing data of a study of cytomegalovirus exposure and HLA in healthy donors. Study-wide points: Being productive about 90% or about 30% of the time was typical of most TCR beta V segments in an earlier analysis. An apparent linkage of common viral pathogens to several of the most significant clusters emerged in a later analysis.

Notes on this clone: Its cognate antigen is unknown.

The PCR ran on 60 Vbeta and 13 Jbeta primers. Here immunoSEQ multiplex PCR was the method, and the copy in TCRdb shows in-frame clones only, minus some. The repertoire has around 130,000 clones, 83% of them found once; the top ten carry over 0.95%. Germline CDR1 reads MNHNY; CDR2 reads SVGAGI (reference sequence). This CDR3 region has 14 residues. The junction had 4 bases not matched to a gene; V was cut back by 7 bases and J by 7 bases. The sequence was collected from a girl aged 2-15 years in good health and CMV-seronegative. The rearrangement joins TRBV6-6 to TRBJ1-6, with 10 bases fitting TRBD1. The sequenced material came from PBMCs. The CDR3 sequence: CASIRQGANSPLHF. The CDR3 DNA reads TGTGCCAGCATTAGACAGGGGGCGAATTCACCCCTCCACTTT.